In its sample, the clone carrying this TCR beta chain was seen a few times. Its antigen remains unknown. 60 Vbeta and 13 Jbeta primers were used in PCR. Assay: immunoSEQ multiplex PCR; the TCRdb copy retains only in-frame clones and omits some. Altogether about 120,000 clones are present, approximately 80% being singletons, with the ten largest covering 3% to 5%. The length of the CDR3 is 17 residues. The germline gives CDR1 MDHEN, CDR2 SYDVKM. The germline V and J ends were trimmed by 7 bases and 0 bases, with 22 bases remaining between them. The data are from a study of cytomegalovirus exposure and HLA in healthy donors. Study-wide findings and caveats: Under in vitro conditions, a few CMV-associated chains were confirmed as specific for CMV antigens. Among CMV-associated TCR beta chains, most appeared HLA-restricted in a later analysis. Productive rates of about 90% or about 30% were seen for most TCR beta V segments in an earlier analysis.

This chain uses TRBV28 with TRBJ2-7, with D possibly matching TRBD2 (6 bases). The sequenced sample was PBMCs. The sequence was collected from a woman in her thirties in good health and CMV-seronegative. CDR3 sequence (DNA): TGTGCCAGCACTCCTGTCGCGGAGGGGCGCCGCTCCTACGAGCAGTACTTC. Amino acids: CASTPVAEGRRSYEQYF.